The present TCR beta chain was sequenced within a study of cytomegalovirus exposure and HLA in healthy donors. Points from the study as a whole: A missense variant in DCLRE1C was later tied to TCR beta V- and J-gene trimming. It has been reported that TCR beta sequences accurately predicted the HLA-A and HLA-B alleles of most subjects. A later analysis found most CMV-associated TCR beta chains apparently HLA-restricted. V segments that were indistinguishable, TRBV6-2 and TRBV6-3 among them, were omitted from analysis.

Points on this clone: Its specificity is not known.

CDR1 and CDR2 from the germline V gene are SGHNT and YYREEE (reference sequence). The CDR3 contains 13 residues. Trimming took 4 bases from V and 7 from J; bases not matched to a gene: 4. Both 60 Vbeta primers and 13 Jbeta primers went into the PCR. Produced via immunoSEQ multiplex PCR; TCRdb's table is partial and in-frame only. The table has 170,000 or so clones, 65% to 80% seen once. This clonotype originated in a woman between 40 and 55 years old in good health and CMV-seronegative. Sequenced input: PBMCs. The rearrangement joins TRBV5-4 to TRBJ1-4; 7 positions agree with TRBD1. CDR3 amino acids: CASSPTGTEKLFF. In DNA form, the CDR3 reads TGTGCCAGCAGCCCGACAGGGACTGAAAAACTGTTTTTT. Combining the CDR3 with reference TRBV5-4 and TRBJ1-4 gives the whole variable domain ETGVTQSPTHLIKTRGQQVTLRCSSQSGHNTVSWYQQALGQGPQFIFQYYREEENGRGNFPPRFSGLQFPNYSSELNVNALELDDSALYLCASSPTGTEKLFFGSGTQLSVL.